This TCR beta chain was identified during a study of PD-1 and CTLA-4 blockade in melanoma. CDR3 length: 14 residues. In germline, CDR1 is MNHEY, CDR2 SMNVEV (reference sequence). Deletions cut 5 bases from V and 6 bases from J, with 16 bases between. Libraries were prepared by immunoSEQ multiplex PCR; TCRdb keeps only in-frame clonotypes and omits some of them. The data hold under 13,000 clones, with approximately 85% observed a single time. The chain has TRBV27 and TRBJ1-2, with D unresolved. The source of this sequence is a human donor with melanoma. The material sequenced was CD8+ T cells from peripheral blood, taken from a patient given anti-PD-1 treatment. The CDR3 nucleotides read TGTGCCAGCAGTCGGTCCCCGGGGAGGGATGGCTACACCTTC. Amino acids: CASSRSPGRDGYTF.